This paragraph covers one TCR beta chain sequence. No antigen is known for it. The sample is drawn from a study of vaccination and CD4 T cells after COVID-19. The wider study: Stimuli were overlapping spike peptide pools of SARS-CoV-2 and three common cold coronaviruses (HCoV-NL63, HCoV-OC43, HCoV-229E). Control cultures used a CEFX viral epitope pool, an HIV-1 Nef peptide pool, or no peptide. Whole-study results and caveats: Early post-infection timepoints were not included, and relatively few convalescent patients were studied.

The CDR3 loop spans 18 amino acids. V trimming: 0 bases; J trimming: 0 bases; junction bases outside the gene matches: 6. Germline CDR1 MGHRA, CDR2 YSYEKL. As to treatment: roughly ten-day PBMC culture with coronavirus spike peptide pools or control peptides (ViraFEST assay). Following expansion of antigen-specific T cells with peptide pools, ViraFEST then sequenced TCRs. The Oncomine TCR Beta short-read assay was what sequenced the DNA obtained from cultured CD4+ T cells. TCRdb called the PCR reads again in MiXCR, with one record for every CDR3 protein. The table records approximately 21,000 distinct CDR3 sequences, about 44% of them present only once.

Specimen: CD4+ T cells from blood, cultured in vitro, collected after SARS-CoV-2 vaccination. The chain links TRBV4-1 to TRBJ1-5; 9 bases match TRBD1. This TCR was sampled from a human donor who had recovered from COVID-19. This CDR3 reads CASSQEDRGGYSNQPQHF. The CDR3, as DNA: TGCGCCAGCAGCCAAGAGGACAGGGGCGGATATAGCAATCAGCCCCAGCATTTT.